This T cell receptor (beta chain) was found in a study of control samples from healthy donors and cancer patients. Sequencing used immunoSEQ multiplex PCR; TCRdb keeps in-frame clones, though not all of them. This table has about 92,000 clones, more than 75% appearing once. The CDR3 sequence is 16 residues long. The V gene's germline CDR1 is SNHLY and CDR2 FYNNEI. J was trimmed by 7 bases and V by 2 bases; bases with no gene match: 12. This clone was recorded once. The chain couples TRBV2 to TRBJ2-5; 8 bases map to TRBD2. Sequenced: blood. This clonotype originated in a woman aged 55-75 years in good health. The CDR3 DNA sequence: TGTGCCAGCAGTGAAAGACTAGCGCGACAAGGGGGGACCCAGTACTTC. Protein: CASSERLARQGGTQYF.